The 30 T cell receptor beta chains given below trace back to one sample, sequenced in a study of cytomegalovirus exposure and HLA in healthy donors. 13 Jbeta primers and 60 Vbeta primers were used for the PCR. Measured with immunoSEQ multiplex PCR; TCRdb has only the in-frame clones, and not every one. The sample lists more than 15,000 clones, 60% to 80% occurring once. The sequenced material came from PBMCs. Source of these receptors: a young man in good health and CMV-seronegative.

The chain couples TRBV21-1 to TRBJ1-6. TRBV21-1 is marked as a pseudogene. The CDR3 is 16 amino acids. The CDR3 spells CASSRGISSYNSPLHF. The CDR3 DNA follows: TGTGCCAGCAGCCGCGGAATAAGCTCCTATAATTCACCCCTCCACTTT.

The genes are TRBV11-2 and TRBJ2-2; weak D call: TRBD1 (7 bases). Deletions cut 10 bases from V and 7 bases from J, with 19 bases between. Germline V gene lookup returns CDR1 SGHAT and CDR2 FQNNGV. The CDR3 runs 14 residues. CDR3 region: CATAGTELGGELFF. The CDR3 DNA reads TGTGCCACCGCGGGGACAGAGTTGGGCGGGGAGCTGTTTTTT. The full variable domain, rest sourced from reference TRBV11-2 and TRBJ2-2, is EAGVAQSPRYKIIEKRQSVAFWCNPISGHATLYWYQQILGQGPKLLIQFQNNGVVDDSQLPKDRFSAERLKGVDSTLKIQPAKLEDSAVYLCATAGTELGGELFFGEGSRLTVL.

This clone was counted a few times. As DNA, the CDR3 is TGTGCCAGCAGCGGGGGGGCCTATCCGTATGAGCAGTTCTTC. Translation gives CASSGGAYPYEQFF. J is TRBJ2-1 and V is TRBV7-2, with TRBD2 as a possible D gene (7 bases). This CDR3 spans 14 amino acids. CDR1 and CDR2 (germline): SGHTA, FQGNSA. V was clipped by 5 bases and J by 8 bases, with 16 bases between them. The whole variable domain, filled in from reference TRBV7-2 and TRBJ2-1, reads GAGVSQSPSNKVTEKGKDVELRCDPISGHTALYWYRQSLGQGLEFLIYFQGNSAPDKSGLPSDRFSAERTGGSVSTLTIQRTQQEDSAVYLCASSGGAYPYEQFFGPGTRLTVL.

This clone was observed a handful of times. The chain uses TRBV29-1 and TRBJ2-7, with D tentatively TRBD1 (6 bases). The CDR3 has 14 residues. The germline V gene has CDR1 SQVTM and CDR2 ANQGSEA. V was trimmed by 3 bases and J by 3 bases, leaving 15 bases between them. The CDR3 loop reads CSVESRRGIYEQYF. The CDR3, as DNA: TGCAGCGTTGAGTCTCGCAGGGGAATCTACGAGCAGTACTTC.

The J gene is TRBJ1-2, the V gene TRBV30, with TRBD1 identical over 9 bases. This CDR3 is 13 amino acids long. V shed 1 base, J shed 8 bases, and the junction held 5 bases outside the gene matches. Germline values: CDR1 GTSNPN, CDR2 SVGIG (reference sequence). CDR3 bases: TGTGCCTGGAGTGCGGACAGGGGTGGGGGCTACACCTTC. Translated: CAWSADRGGGYTF.

The chain recombines TRBV25-1 with TRBJ1-6, with 7 nucleotides matching TRBD1. The trim removed 4 bases at V and 7 bases at J, leaving 4 bases unmatched. The V gene's germline CDR1 is MGHDK and CDR2 SYGVNS. This CDR3 is 14 amino acids long. Here the CDR3 reads CASSVKQGNSPLHF. The DNA of the CDR3 is TGTGCCAGCAGTGTAAAACAGGGGAATTCACCCCTCCACTTT.

V is TRBV4-1 and J is TRBJ1-1, with TRBD1 matching over 9 bases. The CDR3 loop spans 17 amino acids. Germline V lookup: CDR1 MGHRA, CDR2 YSYEKL. J gave up 5 bases and V 2 bases, and 12 bases lay outside the gene matches. The CDR3 reads CASSQRDREIMGTEAFF. In DNA, the CDR3 is TGCGCCAGCAGCCAAAGGGACAGGGAGATAATGGGGACTGAAGCTTTCTTT.

The chain recombines TRBV6-5 with TRBJ2-7; the D gene is possibly TRBD2 (6 bases). Per the germline V gene, CDR1 is MNHEY and CDR2 is SVGAGI. The germline V and J ends were trimmed by 2 bases and 3 bases, with 14 bases remaining between them. There are 15 residues in the CDR3. CDR3 coding DNA: TGTGCCAGCAGTTACACCCGGGGCGGGAACTACGAGCAGTACTTC. Protein: CASSYTRGGNYEQYF.

This clone has just one count. The rearrangement uses TRBV29-1 and TRBJ2-7, with TRBD1 matching over 7 bases. The CDR3 spans 14 residues. Germline assignment: CDR1 SQVTM and CDR2 ANQGSEA. V trimming: 4 bases; J trimming: 2 bases; junction bases outside the gene matches: 8. Here the CDR3 reads CSVGPRGIPYEQYF. CDR3 DNA: TGCAGCGTTGGCCCCAGGGGGATCCCCTACGAGCAGTACTTC.

In the case of this clone: In this CDR3 the conserved last residue, phenylalanine or tryptophan, is missing, so a read error is likely. This chain links TRBV30 with TRBJ1-1, with TRBD1 as a possible D gene (6 bases). Germline assignment: CDR1 GTSNPN and CDR2 SVGIG (reference sequence). This CDR3 has 12 residues. The V and J ends lost 2 bases and 4 bases respectively, with 8 bases between them. The CDR3 nucleotides read TGTGCCTGGAGTCCAGGGGCCACTGAAGCTTTCTGT. Its protein product is CAWSPGATEAFC.

This clone was seen just once. This sequence joins TRBV30 and TRBJ2-5; 8 nucleotides line up with TRBD1. CDR1 is GTSNPN and CDR2 is SVGIG in the germline V gene (reference sequence). The CDR3 consists of 14 residues. V dropped 5 bases and J dropped 7; count of bases not matched to a gene: 12. DNA of the CDR3: TGTGCCTGGGCGCCCTCAGGGGGGACAGGGACCCAGTACTTC. This gives the protein CAWAPSGGTGTQYF.

CDR3 residues: CASSLEANTEAFF. Here the CDR3 DNA reads TGCGCCAGCAGCTTGGAAGCGAACACTGAAGCTTTCTTT. V and J are TRBV5-1 and TRBJ1-1, with no clear D. V lost 0 bases, J lost 1 base, and 4 bases lay in between. The germline V gene has CDR1 SGHRS and CDR2 YFSETQ. This CDR3 has 13 residues.

This chain uses TRBV29-1 with TRBJ1-3, with 10 bases lining up with TRBD1. Germline V gene lookup returns CDR1 SQVTM and CDR2 ANQGSEA. Trimming at V came to 5 bases and at J to 6 bases, leaving 7 bases not matched to a gene. There are 14 residues in the CDR3. CDR3 protein: CSVSTGGALNTIYF. DNA for the CDR3: TGCAGCGTTTCGACAGGGGGCGCACTAAACACCATATATTTT.

This clone was counted once. CDR3 in DNA: TGTGCCAGCAGCTTCCCGACTAGCGGGAGGGCTTTAGGAGCCCAGTACTTC. This sequence encodes CASSFPTSGRALGAQYF. The chain combines TRBV7-9 with TRBJ2-5, with 14 bases aligning to TRBD2. The trim removed 3 bases at V and 9 bases at J, leaving 12 bases unmatched. This CDR3 has 17 amino acids. CDR1 is SEHNR, CDR2 FQNEAQ, per germline (reference sequence). Full variable domain (outside the CDR3, taken from reference TRBV7-9 and TRBJ2-5): DTGVSQNPRHKITKRGQNVTFRCDPISEHNRLYWYRQTLGQGPEFLTYFQNEAQLEKSRLLSDRFSAERPKGSFSTLEIQRTEQGDSAMYLCASSFPTSGRALGAQYFGPGTRLLVL.

A single count supports this clone. The rearrangement joins TRBV5-1 to TRBJ2-7; TRBD1 aligns across 9 bases. Germline CDR1 and CDR2: SGHRS and YFSETQ. This CDR3 is built from 13 residues. V lost 3 bases and J lost 4; bases outside the gene matches: 2. The CDR3 sequence: CASSWGQGYEQYF. The CDR3 DNA reads as TGCGCCAGCAGCTGGGGACAGGGATACGAGCAGTACTTC.

This clone is a singleton in its sample. CDR3 DNA sequence: TGTGCCAGCAGTTACTGGGGCGGTTATGGCTACACCTTC. Encoded protein: CASSYWGGYGYTF. The chain uses TRBV6-5 and TRBJ1-2; possible D gene TRBD1, 5 bases. CDR1 is MNHEY and CDR2 is SVGAGI in the germline V gene. This CDR3 has 13 residues. V dropped 1 base and J dropped 5 bases, with 8 bases sitting between them.

The DNA for the CDR3 is TGTGCCAGTCGGCGGGACAGGAACTACAATGAGCAGTTCTTC. Encoded protein: CASRRDRNYNEQFF. The chain couples TRBV7-2 to TRBJ2-1; 8 positions match TRBD1. The CDR3 totals 14 residues. Looked up from germline, CDR1 is SGHTA and CDR2 is FQGNSA. V shed 9 bases, J shed 3 bases, and the junction held 7 bases outside the gene matches.

The chain employs TRBV5-4 and TRBJ1-2; D remains ambiguous. Germline V gene lookup returns CDR1 SGHNT and CDR2 YYREEE (reference sequence). This CDR3 contains 12 residues. Trimming left V 4 bases short and J 8 bases short, with 12 bases between. CDR3 residues: CASSLATLGYTF. The CDR3 region has the DNA TGTGCCAGCAGCCTAGCAACGTTGGGCTACACCTTC.

The rearrangement joins TRBV27 to TRBJ1-2; TRBD1 aligns across 7 bases. Germline CDR1 MNHEY, CDR2 SMNVEV (reference sequence). Trimming removed 6 bases from V and 5 bases from J; junction bases left unmatched: 12. This CDR3 has 15 residues. CDR3 in amino acids: CASSSLQGLFYGYTF. The CDR3 DNA reads as TGTGCCAGCAGCAGCTTACAGGGGCTCTTTTATGGCTACACCTTC.

The chain employs TRBV30 and TRBJ2-4; 10 bases match TRBD2. This CDR3 spans 13 amino acids. After removal of 3 bases from V and 6 bases from J, the junction contained 2 bases not matched to a gene. Germline V gives CDR1 GTSNPN, CDR2 SVGIG (reference sequence). The chain's CDR3 is CAWRLAGGNIQYF. The CDR3 coding sequence is TGTGCCTGGAGATTAGCGGGGGGAAACATTCAGTACTTC.

The chain carries TRBV5-1 and TRBJ1-2, with unresolved D. V was clipped by 4 bases and J by 2 bases, with 12 bases between them. CDR1 and CDR2 (germline): SGHRS, YFSETQ. CDR3 length: 14 residues. CDR3 amino acids: CASSRRAANYGYTF. The DNA of the CDR3 is TGCGCCAGCAGCCGGAGGGCGGCCAACTATGGCTACACCTTC.

The chain is built from TRBV4-1 and TRBJ2-3, with D possibly matching TRBD2 (6 bases). The CDR3 covers 17 residues. Between the trimmed V and J ends, which lost 5 bases and 2 bases, there was a span of 20 bases. Germline V gene sequence: CDR1 MGHRA, CDR2 YSYEKL. The CDR3 here is CASSYLWAGRVTDTQYF. The CDR3 DNA reads as TGCGCCAGCAGCTACCTTTGGGCGGGGCGGGTCACAGATACGCAGTATTTT.

V is TRBV30 and J is TRBJ1-6, with a tentative D call TRBD1 (5 bases). The germline CDR1 and CDR2 sequences are GTSNPN and SVGIG (reference sequence). Trimming took off 0 bases at V and 4 bases at J, with 10 bases between the two ends. CDR3 length: 15 residues. CDR3: CAWSVGQTYNSPLHF. In nucleotides, the CDR3 is TGTGCCTGGAGTGTTGGACAAACTTATAATTCACCCCTCCACTTT.

The V call is TRBV9, the J call TRBJ1-1; D gene unclear. This CDR3 comprises 14 residues. Looked up from germline, CDR1 is SGDLS and CDR2 is YYNGEE. The V gene lost 4 bases and the J gene lost 0 bases, with 10 bases spanning the gap. The CDR3 nucleotides read TGTGCCAGCAGCCCGCGGTCTGTGAACACTGAAGCTTTCTTT. Its translation is CASSPRSVNTEAFF.

The CDR3 nucleotides are TGTGCCAGCAGCTCTGCCACAGGGTATACTCAGCCCCAGCATTTT. Translating gives CASSSATGYTQPQHF. The V gene is TRBV7-9, the J gene TRBJ1-5, with D possibly matching TRBD1 (6 bases). CDR1 and CDR2 (germline): SEHNR, FQNEAQ (reference sequence). The V end was cut by 4 bases, the J end by 6 bases, with 16 bases between. CDR3 length equals 15 residues.

By proportion, this clone is medium-sized. The CDR3: CASSFAAGAFGNEQFF. The CDR3 DNA sequence: TGTGCCAGCAGCTTTGCAGCTGGGGCCTTTGGCAATGAGCAGTTCTTC. This chain joins TRBV7-8 and TRBJ2-1, with D possibly being TRBD1 (5 bases). Germline V gives CDR1 SGHVS, CDR2 FQNEAQ. The CDR3 is 16 residues long. Trimming stripped 3 bases from V and 6 bases from J, with 18 bases between.

The chain has TRBV5-4 and TRBJ1-1, with D possibly matching TRBD1 (6 bases). V dropped 2 bases and J dropped 4 bases, with 15 bases sitting between them. Germline assignment: CDR1 SGHNT and CDR2 YYREEE (reference sequence). CDR3 size: 15 residues. The CDR3 here is CASSLPQGLSTEAFF. The DNA of the CDR3 is TGTGCCAGCAGCTTACCACAGGGTTTGTCCACTGAAGCTTTCTTT.

The CDR3 DNA reads TGTGCCTGCCACCTCTCGAGTTCGGGAAACACCATATATTTT. As protein: CACHLSSSGNTIYF. The chain combines TRBV30 with TRBJ1-3; D gene uncertain. The germline gives CDR1 GTSNPN, CDR2 SVGIG (reference sequence). This CDR3 contains 14 residues. V gave up 6 bases and J gave up 4 bases, with 16 bases separating them.

V is TRBV4-3 and J is TRBJ2-1, with TRBD2 matching over 10 bases. This CDR3 spans 15 amino acids. Per the germline V gene, CDR1 is LGHNA and CDR2 is YSLEER. The V gene end was trimmed by 2 bases and the J gene end by 13 bases; junction bases not matched to a gene: 11. The CDR3 spells CASSQTGLAASLQFF. CDR3 coding DNA: TGCGCCAGCAGCCAAACCGGACTAGCGGCCTCCCTTCAGTTCTTC.

This chain connects TRBV7-6 to TRBJ1-1, with 7 positions matching TRBD1. The length of the CDR3 is 13 residues. V dropped 8 bases and J dropped 0; count of bases not matched to a gene: 3. Looked up from germline, CDR1 is SGHVS and CDR2 is FNYEAQ. Here the CDR3 reads CASGQDLNTEAFF. DNA of the CDR3: TGTGCCAGCGGACAGGACTTGAACACTGAAGCTTTCTTT.